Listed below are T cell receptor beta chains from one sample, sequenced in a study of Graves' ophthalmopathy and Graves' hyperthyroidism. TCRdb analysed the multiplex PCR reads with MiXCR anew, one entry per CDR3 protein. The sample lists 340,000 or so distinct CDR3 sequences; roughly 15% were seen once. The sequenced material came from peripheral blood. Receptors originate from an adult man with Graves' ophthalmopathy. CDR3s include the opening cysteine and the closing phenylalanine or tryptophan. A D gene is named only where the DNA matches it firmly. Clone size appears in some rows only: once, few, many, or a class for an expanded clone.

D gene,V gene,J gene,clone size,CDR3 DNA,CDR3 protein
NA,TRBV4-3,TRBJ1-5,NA,TGCGCCAGCAGCCAAGATCAAGGGCGAGTCAATCAGCCCCAGCATTTT,CASSQDQGRVNQPQHF
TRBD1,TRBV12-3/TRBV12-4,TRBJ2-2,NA,TGTGCCAGCAGTCTACAGGGGTGGACCGGGGAGCTGTTTTTT,CASSLQGWTGELFF
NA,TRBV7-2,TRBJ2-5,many,TGTGCCAGCAGCCCAGACGGGGGCGCCGGGGAGACCCAGTACTTC,CASSPDGGAGETQYF
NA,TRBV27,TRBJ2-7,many,TGTGCCAGCAGTTTGGGGGACGGGGATTACGAGCAGTACTTC,CASSLGDGDYEQYF
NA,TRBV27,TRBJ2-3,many,TGTGCCAGCAGTTTCCGGACAGACGGCACAGATACGCAGTATTTT,CASSFRTDGTDTQYF
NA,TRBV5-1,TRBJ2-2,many,TGCGCCAGCAGCCGCAGCGGGACCGGGGAGCTGTTTTTT,CASSRSGTGELFF
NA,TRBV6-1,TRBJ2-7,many,TGTGCCAGCAGTGTACAGGCAGGGCAGTACTTC,CASSVQAGQYF
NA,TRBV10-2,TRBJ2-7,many,TGCGCCAGCAGGGGGGGTTCCTACGAGCAGTACTTC,CASRGGSYEQYF
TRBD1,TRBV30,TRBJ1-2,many,TGTGCCTTCTATCACACAGGGGATGGCTACACCTTC,CAFYHTGDGYTF
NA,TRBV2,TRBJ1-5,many,TGTGCCAGCAGTGAAGCTGAGTGGTATAGCAATCAGCCCCAGCATTTT,CASSEAEWYSNQPQHF
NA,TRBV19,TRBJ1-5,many,TGTGCCACTCAAAGTGTTTATAGCAATCAGCCCCAGCATTTT,CATQSVYSNQPQHF
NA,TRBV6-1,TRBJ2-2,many,TGTGCCAGCCAGGAGCAGAGGCCGAACACCGGGGAGCTGTTTTTT,CASQEQRPNTGELFF
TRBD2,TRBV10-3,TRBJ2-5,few,TGTGCCATCAGTGAGCCGTTACTAGCGGGAGAGATAGGGGAAGAGACCCAGTACTTC,CAISEPLLAGEIGEETQYF
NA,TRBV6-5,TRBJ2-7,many,TGTGCCAGCAGCAGGGACGCCACCTACGAGCAGTACTTC,CASSRDATYEQYF